This T cell receptor beta chain was identified during a study of Ad26.COV2.S vaccination and SARS-CoV-2 variants. TCRdb keeps only in-frame clones here, not all; method: immunoSEQ multiplex PCR. The sample consists of roughly 420,000 clones, about 88% of them appearing once. V trimming: 5 bases; J trimming: 10 bases; junction bases outside the gene matches: 11. The V gene's germline CDR1 is KGHSH and CDR2 LQKENI. The CDR3 is 14 amino acids. Treatment: approximately 18 received Ad26.COV2.S at low or high dose, single or two shots; a few received placebo; per-sample allocation not given. The samples date from day 63 after the first vaccine or placebo injection.

The rearrangement links TRBV18 to TRBJ1-1; 9 positions agree with TRBD1. The origin of this receptor is a person between 18 and 60 years old who received the Ad26.COV2.S COVID-19 vaccine or a placebo. The material sequenced was peripheral blood, taken in a trial of Ad26.COV2.S vaccine versus placebo. CDR3 protein: CASSARQGEGVAFF. DNA of the CDR3: TGTGCCAGCTCAGCTCGACAGGGGGAAGGTGTAGCTTTCTTT.